The 6 T cell receptor beta chains below were found in one sample sequenced in a study of T cell repertoires in cytomegalovirus infection. Antigens of these TCRs are unknown. One entry per CDR3 protein results from TCRdb running MiXCR on the reads. The table records approximately 70,000 distinct CDR3 sequences, 20% to 25% of them present only once. This sample comprised CD8+ T cells from cultured PBMCs, obtained from culture after CMV antigen stimulation. Receptors were obtained from a human donor in good health (CMV status not recorded). Some clones in this sample may be carry-over from other donors' samples.

The chain joins TRBV7-9 to TRBJ2-7, with D tentatively TRBD2 (6 bases). The germline V gene encodes CDR1 SEHNR and CDR2 FQNEAQ (reference sequence). The CDR3 has 15 amino acids. V was cut by 5 bases and J by 3 bases, with 17 bases left in between. CDR3 nucleotide sequence: TGTGCCAGCAGCCCTCCGCTGGTGGGGGGCTACGAGCAGTACTTC. Amino acid sequence: CASSPPLVGGYEQYF.

The gene calls are TRBV7-9 and TRBJ2-7; TRBD1 matches at 10 bases. Unmatched junction bases numbered 6, after V lost 5 bases and J lost 2 bases. The CDR3 totals 15 residues. The germline V gene encodes CDR1 SEHNR and CDR2 FQNEAQ (reference sequence). The CDR3, as DNA: TGTGCCAGCAGCACACCGGGACAGGGGACCTACGAGCAGTACTTC. It yields the protein CASSTPGQGTYEQYF.

This clonotype was seen only once. The chain combines TRBV20-1 with TRBJ1-4; no firm D call. V shed 1 base and J shed 3 bases, with 12 bases lying between them. Germline lookup yields CDR1 DFQATT and CDR2 SNEGSKA (reference sequence). This CDR3 region has 15 residues. The CDR3 DNA follows: TGCAGTGCTAGAGCTCTCCGGAGCCCTAATGAAAAACTGTTTTTT. Its translation is CSARALRSPNEKLFF.

The table lists this clonotype with a few counts. A read error is possible here, since a much larger clone lies one base away. The chain is built from TRBV12-3 or TRBV12-4 and TRBJ1-1; 10 bases line up with TRBD1. After removal of 8 bases from V and 6 bases from J, the junction contained 0 bases not matched to a gene. This CDR3 has 11 amino acids. The CDR3: CASGQGAEAFF. The CDR3 coding sequence is TGTGCCAGCGGACAGGGGGCTGAAGCTTTCTTT.

The V and J genes are TRBV7-8 and TRBJ2-5; D not certain. The CDR3 sequence is 16 residues long. CDR1 and CDR2 (germline): SGHVS, FQNEAQ. Trimming pared 4 bases from V and 2 bases from J, leaving 17 bases between. This CDR3 reads CASSSSTTPKQETQYF. As DNA, the CDR3 is TGTGCCAGCAGCTCCTCGACAACACCGAAGCAAGAGACCCAGTACTTC.

The chain is built from TRBV6-1 and TRBJ2-1; 8 positions agree with TRBD2. Per germline, CDR1 MNHNS and CDR2 SASEGT. The CDR3 spans 13 residues. The trim removed 8 bases at V and 8 bases at J, leaving 8 bases unmatched. The CDR3 nucleotides are TGTGCCAGCCTGACCCGGGGGGGCGATGAGCAGTTCTTC. It specifies CASLTRGGDEQFF.